This T cell receptor (beta chain) comes out of a study of vaccination and CD4 T cells after COVID-19. Overall study context: Convalescents were six males and four females, two of them Hispanic.

As to this clonotype: Its cognate antigen is unknown.

Sample treatment: 10-day PBMC culture with coronavirus spike peptide pools or control peptides (ViraFEST assay). An Oncomine TCR Beta short-read assay was used to sequence the DNA from cultured CD4+ T cells. TCRdb reprocessed the PCR reads with MiXCR, giving one entry per CDR3 protein. The sample consists of about 12,000 distinct CDR3 sequences, around 60% of them appearing once. CDR1 and CDR2 (germline): MNHNS, SASEGT. CDR3 size: 16 residues. V shed 5 bases and J 1 base; nucleotides not matched to a gene: 4. The sample consisted of CD4+ T cells from blood, cultured in vitro. The chain employs TRBV6-1 and TRBJ2-3; 12 nucleotides align to TRBD2. The receptor was isolated from a human donor who had recovered from COVID-19. DNA of the CDR3: TGTGCCAGCAGTACCCGACTAGCGGGAGGCACAGATACGCAGTATTTT. As protein: CASSTRLAGGTDTQYF.